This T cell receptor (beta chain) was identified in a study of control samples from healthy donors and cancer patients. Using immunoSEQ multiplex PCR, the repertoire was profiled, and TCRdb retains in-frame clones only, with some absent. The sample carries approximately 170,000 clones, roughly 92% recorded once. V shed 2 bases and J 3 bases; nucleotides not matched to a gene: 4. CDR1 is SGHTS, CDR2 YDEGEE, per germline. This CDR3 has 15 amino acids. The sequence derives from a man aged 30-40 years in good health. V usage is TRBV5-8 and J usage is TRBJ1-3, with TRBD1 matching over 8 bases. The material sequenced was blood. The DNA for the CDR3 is TGTGCCAGCAGCTTTCAGGGGGCAATTGGAAACACCATATATTTT. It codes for CASSFQGAIGNTIYF.